Following are 23 T cell receptor beta chains from one sample sequenced in a study of beta chain features in type 1 diabetes. These receptors are not linked to any known antigen. Study-wide points: All four CD4+ subsets from Type 1 diabetes patients carried moderately but significantly shorter TCRB CDR3s.

As every portion of the isolated RNA was reverse transcribed, the sequencing read expressed TCRB transcripts. Only in-frame clones appear in the TCRdb table, and some are missing; sequencing was by immunoSEQ multiplex PCR. The sample includes about 740,000 clones, roughly 13% of them seen just once. The sequenced sample consisted of naive CD4+ T cells from blood. Receptors were obtained from a man younger than 35 with type 1 diabetes.

This clone was detected only a few times. The gene calls are TRBV7-9 and TRBJ2-1; tentative D call: TRBD2 (5 bases). V lost 7 bases and J 8 bases, leaving 15 bases between the germline ends. Germline V gives CDR1 SEHNR, CDR2 FQNEAQ (reference sequence). This CDR3 is 13 amino acids long. CDR3 region: CASNPGLLYEQFF. CDR3 DNA sequence: TGTGCCAGCAATCCCGGACTCCTCTATGAGCAGTTCTTC. The entire variable domain, with the rest obtained from reference TRBV7-9 and TRBJ2-1, is as follows: DTGVSQNPRHKITKRGQNVTFRCDPISEHNRLYWYRQTLGQGPEFLTYFQNEAQLEKSRLLSDRFSAERPKGSFSTLEIQRTEQGDSAMYLCASNPGLLYEQFFGPGTRLTVL.

This clone was counted only a few times. The V call is TRBV7-2, the J call TRBJ2-7; 8 positions match TRBD1. Losses at the gene ends were 5 bases for V and 0 bases for J; bases not matched to a gene: 3. Germline V gene sequence: CDR1 SGHTA, CDR2 FQGNSA. The CDR3 has 14 residues. The CDR3 loop is CASSRTGSSYEQYF. The CDR3 nucleotides are TGTGCCAGCAGCAGGACAGGGAGCTCCTACGAGCAGTACTTC.

This clone occurred a few times. This same CDR3 is encoded by further DNA sequences in the sample. The chain is built from TRBV5-1 and TRBJ1-1, with 8 bases that match TRBD1. The ends lost 1 base at V and 2 bases at J; junction bases unmatched: 1. The CDR3 has 14 residues. From germline, CDR1 is SGHRS and CDR2 YFSETQ. The CDR3 bases are TGCGCCAGCAGCTTGCAGGGGGCTAACACTGAAGCTTTCTTT. Translation gives CASSLQGANTEAFF.

The chain couples TRBV19 to TRBJ2-5; maybe TRBD2 (6 bases). This CDR3 has 13 amino acids. V dropped 4 bases and J dropped 6 bases, with 12 bases sitting between them. Germline V lookup: CDR1 LNHDA, CDR2 SQIVND (reference sequence). The CDR3 loop reads CASSRGTSKTQYF. The CDR3 DNA is TGTGCCAGTAGTAGGGGGACTTCTAAGACCCAGTACTTC.

The gene calls are TRBV30 and TRBJ1-2; no clear D. V shed 1 base and J shed 8 bases, with 14 bases lying between them. Germline V gene lookup returns CDR1 GTSNPN and CDR2 SVGIG (reference sequence). The CDR3 totals 13 residues. This chain's CDR3 is CAWSGHFQEGYTF. The CDR3 DNA is TGTGCCTGGAGTGGTCACTTCCAGGAGGGCTACACCTTC.

This chain connects TRBV7-6 to TRBJ1-1; D call uncertain. CDR3 length: 15 residues. With 1 base removed from V and 0 bases from J, the gap between germline ends came to 9 bases. The germline V gene encodes CDR1 SGHVS and CDR2 FNYEAQ. For the CDR3, the DNA is TGTGCCAGCAGCTTAGAGTACACCTTGAACACTGAAGCTTTCTTT. The encoded protein is CASSLEYTLNTEAFF.

Only a few counts were recorded for this clone. The chain carries TRBV13 and TRBJ2-3; tentative D call: TRBD2 (6 bases). Per germline, CDR1 PRHDT and CDR2 FYEKMQ (reference sequence). The CDR3 totals 14 residues. Trimming pared 6 bases from V and 0 bases from J, leaving 10 bases between. CDR3 sequence (DNA): TGTGCCAGCAGGGTGGCGGGAAGCACAGATACGCAGTATTTT. Its protein is CASRVAGSTDTQYF.

This chain joins TRBV6-5 and TRBJ2-7; 7 bases are a match to TRBD1. Germline CDR1 MNHEY, CDR2 SVGAGI. The CDR3 extends over 14 amino acids. V lost 7 bases and J lost 2; bases outside the gene matches: 8. The CDR3 region is CASTPSGGTYEQYF. CDR3 bases: TGTGCCAGCACTCCATCAGGGGGTACCTACGAGCAGTACTTC.

The table lists this clone with a few counts. The sample holds other DNA sequences that translate to the same CDR3. J is TRBJ2-3 and V is TRBV12-5; no reliable D call. The length of the CDR3 is 14 residues. Germline loops: CDR1 LGHNT, CDR2 FRNRAP. V was trimmed by 5 bases and J by 2 bases, leaving 11 bases between them. The CDR3 spells CASGLAPSTDTQYF. The CDR3 coding sequence is TGTGCTAGTGGTCTCGCCCCCTCCACAGATACGCAGTATTTT.

This clone was found a few times. The CDR3: CASSQDQQPQHF. For the CDR3, the DNA is TGCGCCAGCAGCCAAGATCAGCAGCCCCAGCATTTT. The chain links TRBV4-1 to TRBJ1-5; the D is unclear. V shed 0 bases and J shed 7 bases, with 4 bases lying between them. Looked up from germline, CDR1 is MGHRA and CDR2 is YSYEKL. The CDR3 loop spans 12 amino acids.

This clone was seen more than once but under ten times. The genes are TRBV30 and TRBJ1-5; D gene uncertain. CDR1 is GTSNPN, CDR2 SVGIG, per germline (reference sequence). CDR3 length: 13 residues. Trimming removed 5 bases at V and 0 bases at J, with 8 bases between. CDR3 loop: CAWGRTSNQPQHF. The DNA of the CDR3 is TGTGCCTGGGGAAGAACTAGCAATCAGCCCCAGCATTTT. The full variable domain, its missing parts supplied by reference TRBV30 and TRBJ1-5, is SQTIHQWPATLVQPVGSPLSLECTVEGTSNPNLYWYRQAAGRGLQLLFYSVGIGQISSEVPQNLSASRPQDRQFILSSKKLLLSDSGFYLCAWGRTSNQPQHFGDGTRLSIL.

The chain carries TRBV10-3 and TRBJ1-2; 10 nucleotides match TRBD1. This CDR3 region has 15 residues. The germline CDR1 and CDR2 sequences are ENHRY and SYGVKD. V shed 6 bases, J shed 4 bases, and the junction held 8 bases outside the gene matches. CDR3 residues: CAISGAGTGAYGYTF. In DNA form, the CDR3 reads TGTGCCATCAGCGGGGCCGGGACAGGGGCCTATGGCTACACCTTC.

The J gene is TRBJ2-6, the V gene TRBV11-2; D is unclear. Germline loops: CDR1 SGHAT, CDR2 FQNNGV. V shed 5 bases and J shed 1 base, with 15 bases lying between them. The CDR3 contains 17 residues. Here the CDR3 reads CASSPYRLGSGANVLTF. The CDR3 coding sequence is TGTGCCAGCAGCCCCTACCGACTGGGATCTGGGGCCAACGTCCTGACTTTC.

This clone was detected a few times. The chain couples TRBV18 to TRBJ1-2; tentative D call: TRBD1 (5 bases). Germline V gene lookup returns CDR1 KGHSH and CDR2 LQKENI. Trimming removed 0 bases at V and 8 bases at J, with 16 bases between. The CDR3 has 15 amino acids. The chain's CDR3 is CASSPPSEARGGYTF. CDR3 bases: TGTGCCAGCTCACCACCGAGTGAGGCTCGGGGCGGCTACACCTTC.

This clone has only a few counts. This CDR3 is also generated by other DNA sequences in the sample. This sequence joins TRBV28 and TRBJ1-6, with D maybe TRBD1 (5 bases). This CDR3 has 12 amino acids. From germline, CDR1 is MDHEN and CDR2 SYDVKM. Trimming removed 3 bases from V and 9 bases from J, with 6 bases in between. The chain's CDR3 is CASSFGGSPLHF. The DNA for the CDR3 is TGTGCCAGCAGTTTTGGGGGTTCACCCCTCCACTTT.

This clone was recorded at least ten times. This chain joins TRBV23-1 and TRBJ2-1; D not certain. TRBV23-1 is recorded as an ORF, its role being uncertain. This CDR3 comprises 13 residues. V was trimmed by 8 bases and J by 6 bases, leaving 14 bases between them. The CDR3 sequence is CASFPSRFNEQFF. In DNA form, the CDR3 reads TGCGCCAGCTTCCCGTCCCGATTCAATGAGCAGTTCTTC.

This clone was recorded a few times. V is TRBV9 and J is TRBJ1-3, with D uncertain. From germline, CDR1 is SGDLS and CDR2 YYNGEE. The CDR3 sequence is 14 residues long. Trimming cost V 0 bases and J 0 bases, with 4 bases left between them. CDR3 loop: CASSVVDSGNTIYF. As DNA, the CDR3 is TGTGCCAGCAGCGTAGTGGACTCTGGAAACACCATATATTTT.

The chain joins TRBV5-1 to TRBJ1-1; 7 nucleotides align to TRBD1. The CDR3 runs 15 residues. Per germline, CDR1 SGHRS and CDR2 YFSETQ. The V and J ends lost 3 bases and 0 bases, in that order; junction bases with no gene match: 5. CDR3 region: CASSSGQTMNTEAFF. The CDR3 coding sequence is TGCGCCAGCAGCTCGGGACAGACCATGAACACTGAAGCTTTCTTT.

This clone occurred a few times. The chain joins TRBV19 to TRBJ1-1; 7 bases fit TRBD1. The length of the CDR3 is 13 residues. The germline gives CDR1 LNHDA, CDR2 SQIVND (reference sequence). The J segment lost 5 bases and the V segment lost 7 bases, leaving 7 bases of the junction unmatched. The CDR3 DNA sequence: TGTGCCAGTAACAGACAGGGACGAACTGAAGCTTTCTTT. This gives the protein CASNRQGRTEAFF.

This clone came up a few times. The gene calls are TRBV5-1 and TRBJ2-3; 8 bases match TRBD1. CDR1 is SGHRS and CDR2 is YFSETQ in the germline V gene. V shed 4 bases, J shed 1 base, and the junction held 5 bases outside the gene matches. The CDR3 sequence is 15 residues long. The CDR3 sequence is CASSKQGVRTDTQYF. In DNA, the CDR3 is TGCGCCAGCAGCAAACAGGGGGTCCGCACAGATACGCAGTATTTT.

The chain carries TRBV7-2 and TRBJ2-7; either TRBD1 or TRBD2 may supply D (5 bases each). Germline V gives CDR1 SGHTA, CDR2 FQGNSA. V was pared by 3 bases and J by 2 bases, with 5 bases between. CDR3 size: 12 residues. CDR3 region: CASSLGAYEQYF. As DNA, the CDR3 is TGTGCCAGCAGCTTGGGGGCCTACGAGCAGTACTTC.

A few counts support this clone. This sequence joins TRBV5-1 and TRBJ2-1, with D possibly being TRBD1 (6 bases). The CDR3 totals 15 residues. V was trimmed by 1 base and J by 4 bases, leaving 12 bases between them. Germline V gene data show CDR1 as SGHRS and CDR2 as YFSETQ. In DNA form, the CDR3 reads TGCGCCAGCAGCTTGACAGGGAACGGGTACAATGAGCAGTTCTTC. Amino acids: CASSLTGNGYNEQFF.

The table lists this clone with a few counts. The gene calls are TRBV13 and TRBJ2-1, with TRBD1 as a possible D gene (6 bases). In germline, CDR1 is PRHDT, CDR2 FYEKMQ (reference sequence). The CDR3 consists of 14 residues. V lost 0 bases and J 8 bases, leaving 11 bases between the germline ends. The DNA of the CDR3 is TGTGCCAGCAGCTTAGGTCCCAGGGGCGATGAGCAGTTCTTC. This gives the protein CASSLGPRGDEQFF.